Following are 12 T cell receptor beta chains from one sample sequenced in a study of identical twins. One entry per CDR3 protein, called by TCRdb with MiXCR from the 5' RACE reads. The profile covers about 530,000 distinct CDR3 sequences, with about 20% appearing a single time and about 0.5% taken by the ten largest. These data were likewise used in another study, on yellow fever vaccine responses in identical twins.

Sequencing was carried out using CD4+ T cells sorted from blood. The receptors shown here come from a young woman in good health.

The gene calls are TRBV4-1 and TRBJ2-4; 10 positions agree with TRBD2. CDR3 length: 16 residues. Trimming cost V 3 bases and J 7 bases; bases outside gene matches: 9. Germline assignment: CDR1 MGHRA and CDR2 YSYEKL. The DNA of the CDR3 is TGCGCCAGCAGCCAGGCAAGCGGGGGGGCCGGCAACATTCAGTACTTC. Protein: CASSQASGGAGNIQYF.

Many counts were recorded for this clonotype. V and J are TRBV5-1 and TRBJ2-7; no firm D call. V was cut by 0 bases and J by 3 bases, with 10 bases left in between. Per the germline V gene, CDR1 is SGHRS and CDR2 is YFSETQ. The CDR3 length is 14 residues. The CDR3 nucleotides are TGCGCCAGCAGCTTGGGGCCCGGTAGCTACGAGCAGTACTTC. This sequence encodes CASSLGPGSYEQYF.

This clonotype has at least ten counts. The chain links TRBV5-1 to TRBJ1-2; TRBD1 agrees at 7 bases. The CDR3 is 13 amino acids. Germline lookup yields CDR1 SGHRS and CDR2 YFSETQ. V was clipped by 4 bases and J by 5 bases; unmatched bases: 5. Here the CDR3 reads CASSQGDKYGYTF. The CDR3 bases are TGCGCCAGCAGCCAGGGGGACAAGTATGGCTACACCTTC. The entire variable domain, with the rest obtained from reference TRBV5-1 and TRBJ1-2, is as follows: KAGVTQTPRYLIKTRGQQVTLSCSPISGHRSVSWYQQTPGQGLQFLFEYFSETQRNKGNFPGRFSGRQFSNSRSEMNVSTLELGDSALYLCASSQGDKYGYTFGSGTRLTVV.

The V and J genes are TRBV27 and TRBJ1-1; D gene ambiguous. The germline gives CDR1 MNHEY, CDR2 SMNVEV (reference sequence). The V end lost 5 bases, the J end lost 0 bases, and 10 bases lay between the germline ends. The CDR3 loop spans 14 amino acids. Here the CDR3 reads CASSQRTVNTEAFF. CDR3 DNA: TGTGCCAGCAGTCAGAGGACCGTGAACACTGAAGCTTTCTTT.

CDR3 residues: CSTASGPPKDTQYF. DNA of the CDR3: TGCAGTACCGCTAGCGGGCCCCCTAAAGATACGCAGTATTTT. This chain connects TRBV20-1 to TRBJ2-3; 8 bases align to TRBD2. This CDR3 comprises 14 residues. J lost 5 bases, V lost 8 bases, and 12 bases had no gene match. Looked up from germline, CDR1 is DFQATT and CDR2 is SNEGSKA (reference sequence).

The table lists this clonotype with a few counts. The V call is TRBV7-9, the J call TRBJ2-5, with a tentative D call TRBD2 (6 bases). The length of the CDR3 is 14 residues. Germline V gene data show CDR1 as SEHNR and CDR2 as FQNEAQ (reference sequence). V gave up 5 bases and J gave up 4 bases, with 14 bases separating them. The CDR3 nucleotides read TGTGCCAGCAGCGGACGACTAGAAGGAGAGACCCAGTACTTC. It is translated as CASSGRLEGETQYF. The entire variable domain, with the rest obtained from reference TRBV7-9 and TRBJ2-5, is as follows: DTGVSQNPRHKITKRGQNVTFRCDPISEHNRLYWYRQTLGQGPEFLTYFQNEAQLEKSRLLSDRFSAERPKGSFSTLEIQRTEQGDSAMYLCASSGRLEGETQYFGPGTRLLVL.

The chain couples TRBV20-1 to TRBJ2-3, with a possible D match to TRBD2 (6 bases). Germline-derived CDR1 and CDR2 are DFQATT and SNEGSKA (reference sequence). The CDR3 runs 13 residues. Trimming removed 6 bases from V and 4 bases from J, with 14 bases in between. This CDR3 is CSAPGRVADTQYF. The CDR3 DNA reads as TGCAGTGCGCCCGGGAGAGTTGCAGATACGCAGTATTTT.

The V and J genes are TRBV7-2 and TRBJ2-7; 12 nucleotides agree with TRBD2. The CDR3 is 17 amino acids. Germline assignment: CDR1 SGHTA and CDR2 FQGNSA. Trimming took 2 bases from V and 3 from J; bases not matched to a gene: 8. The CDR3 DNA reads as TGTGCCAGCAGCTTAAAACTCGGACTAGCGGGGTACTACGAGCAGTACTTC. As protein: CASSLKLGLAGYYEQYF.

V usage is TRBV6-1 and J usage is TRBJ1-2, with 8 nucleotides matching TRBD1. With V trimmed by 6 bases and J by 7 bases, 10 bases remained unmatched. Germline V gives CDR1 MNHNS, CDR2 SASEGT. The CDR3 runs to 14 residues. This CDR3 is CASRPDRGSGGYTF. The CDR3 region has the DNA TGTGCCAGCAGGCCCGACAGGGGATCGGGTGGCTACACCTTC.

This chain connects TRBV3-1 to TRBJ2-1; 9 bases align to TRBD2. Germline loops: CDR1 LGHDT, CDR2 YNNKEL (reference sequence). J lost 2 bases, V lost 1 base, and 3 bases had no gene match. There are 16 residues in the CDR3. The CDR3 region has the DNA TGTGCCAGCAGCCAAGCGACTAGCGGAGCCTACAATGAGCAGTTCTTC. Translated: CASSQATSGAYNEQFF.

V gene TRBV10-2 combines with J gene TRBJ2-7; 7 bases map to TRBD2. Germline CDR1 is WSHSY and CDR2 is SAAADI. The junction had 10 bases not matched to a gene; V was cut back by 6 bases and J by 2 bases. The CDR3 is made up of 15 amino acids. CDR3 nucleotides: TGCGCCAGCAGGGATTGGCGGGAGAGGGCCTACGAGCAGTACTTC. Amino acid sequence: CASRDWRERAYEQYF.

CDR3: CASSLSGIIVNTEAFF. The CDR3 DNA reads as TGTGCCAGCAGTTTGTCAGGGATTATCGTAAACACTGAAGCTTTCTTT. The V gene is TRBV27, the J gene TRBJ1-1, with a tentative D call TRBD1 (5 bases). There are 16 residues in the CDR3. With 3 bases removed from V and 2 bases from J, the gap between germline ends came to 16 bases. CDR1 and CDR2 from the germline V gene are MNHEY and SMNVEV (reference sequence).